This T cell receptor beta chain was retrieved from a study of T cell changes during pregnancy in multiple sclerosis. Sequenced by immunoSEQ multiplex PCR; TCRdb stores in-frame clones only, minus some. The table includes nearly 40,000 clones, 92% detected once. The CDR3 extends over 16 amino acids. Germline CDR1 is SQVTM and CDR2 is ANQGSEA. J was trimmed by 1 base and V by 3 bases; bases with no gene match: 8. The starting material was CD4+ T cells from peripheral blood mononuclear cells, obtained before pregnancy. The sequence came from a female donor with multiple sclerosis, enrolled in a pregnancy study. The chain recombines TRBV29-1 with TRBJ2-3; 9 bases are shared with TRBD2. Written as DNA, the CDR3 is TGCAGCGTTGACAGCGGGAGGTCCCTCGGCACAGATACGCAGTATTTT. Translation gives CSVDSGRSLGTDTQYF.